Shown below are 11 T cell receptor beta chains from a single sample sequenced in a study of Graves' ophthalmopathy and Graves' hyperthyroidism. Scientists amplified the TCR beta CDR3 regions from RNA transcripts. HTBI primers were employed in first-round RT-PCR, then a second-round multiplex PCR followed. Each CDR3 protein is one row after TCRdb ran MiXCR on the multiplex PCR reads. The repertoire holds some 400,000 distinct CDR3 sequences, with around 17% as singletons. The sequenced material came from peripheral blood. Receptors originate from a woman aged 18 to 35 with Graves' ophthalmopathy.

This clonotype was found many times. The V gene is TRBV29-1, the J gene TRBJ1-1; 9 nucleotides agree with TRBD1. From germline, CDR1 is SQVTM and CDR2 ANQGSEA. CDR3 length equals 14 residues. V gave up 6 bases and J gave up 1 base; unmatched junction bases: 6. DNA of the CDR3: TGCAGCGTCTTGGACAGGGGTAGGAACACTGAAGCTTTCTTT. It encodes CSVLDRGRNTEAFF.

At least ten counts were recorded for this clonotype. A much larger clone lies one base from this, so it may be a read error. J is TRBJ1-1 and V is TRBV12-3 or TRBV12-4, with D perhaps TRBD1 (6 bases). The length of the CDR3 is 15 residues. Trimming left V 6 bases short and J 0 bases short, with 14 bases between. The CDR3 reads CASRRQVPMNTEAFF. The CDR3 region has the DNA TGTGCCAGCAGGAGACAGGTACCCATGAACACTGAAGCTTTCTTT.

This clonotype has ten or more counts. V gene TRBV3-1 combines with J gene TRBJ2-7; D call uncertain. Trimming took 5 bases from V and 5 from J, leaving 13 bases between them. CDR3 size: 13 residues. The germline CDR1 and CDR2 sequences are LGHDT and YNNKEL (reference sequence). This CDR3 is CASSSNSIHEQYF. CDR3 bases: TGTGCCAGCAGCTCCAATTCCATTCACGAGCAGTACTTC.

The genes are TRBV12-3 or TRBV12-4 and TRBJ1-5, with D possibly being TRBD1 (6 bases). This CDR3 has 14 amino acids. V was clipped by 3 bases and J by 5 bases, with 11 bases between them. In DNA form, the CDR3 reads TGTGCCAGCAGTTTTATGCGGACAGATCAGCCCCAGCATTTT. Translated: CASSFMRTDQPQHF.

The table lists this clonotype with a count of one. This sequence joins TRBV6-1 and TRBJ2-7, with a tentative D call TRBD1 (6 bases). CDR3 length: 14 amino acids. The germline V gene has CDR1 MNHNS and CDR2 SASEGT. Deletions cut 7 bases from V and 6 bases from J, with 19 bases between. The CDR3 nucleotides read TGTGCCAGCATCGAGGCCCACAGGGCCCCCGAGCAGTACTTC. Amino acid sequence: CASIEAHRAPEQYF.

This clonotype was counted at least ten times. This sequence joins TRBV6-5 and TRBJ2-7; D is unresolved. Germline V gene data show CDR1 as MNHEY and CDR2 as SVGAGI. Deletions cut 0 bases from V and 0 bases from J, with 12 bases between. The CDR3 is 16 amino acids. Here the CDR3 DNA reads TGTGCCAGCAGTTACTCGGGTAGCCTCATCTCCTACGAGCAGTACTTC. It codes for CASSYSGSLISYEQYF.

This clonotype was counted at least ten times. The V call is TRBV20-1, the J call TRBJ1-3; D perhaps matches TRBD1 (5 bases). The CDR3 totals 14 residues. V lost 4 bases to trimming and J lost 0 bases, with 10 bases between them. Germline V gives CDR1 DFQATT, CDR2 SNEGSKA (reference sequence). The CDR3 region has the DNA TGCAGTGCTAAGGGGACCAACTCTGGAAACACCATATATTTT. As protein: CSAKGTNSGNTIYF.

This clonotype was counted at least ten times. CDR3 protein: CASSPEWNYGYTF. The CDR3 DNA follows: TGTGCCAGCAGTCCGGAATGGAACTATGGCTACACCTTC. This rearrangement joins TRBV12-3 or TRBV12-4 to TRBJ1-2; the D is unclear. This CDR3 contains 13 residues. V was pared by 5 bases and J by 2 bases, with 9 bases between.

This clonotype was picked up many times. The chain uses TRBV6-1 and TRBJ1-6, with 7 bases fitting TRBD1. V dropped 6 bases and J dropped 7; count of bases not matched to a gene: 3. Germline V lookup: CDR1 MNHNS, CDR2 SASEGT. The CDR3 consists of 13 residues. Written as DNA, the CDR3 is TGTGCCAGCAGAGACAGGGTAAATTCACCCCTCCACTTT. Translating gives CASRDRVNSPLHF.

This clonotype was seen many times. The chain uses TRBV27 and TRBJ2-5; 8 bases line up with TRBD1. Trimming took 5 bases from V and 6 from J; bases not matched to a gene: 5. Germline V lookup: CDR1 MNHEY, CDR2 SMNVEV (reference sequence). CDR3 length: 13 amino acids. CDR3 in amino acids: CASSPRTGKTQYF. The CDR3 nucleotides are TGTGCCAGCAGTCCACGGACAGGGAAGACCCAGTACTTC.

This clonotype was counted many times. J is TRBJ1-5 and V is TRBV28; D is possibly TRBD1 (5 bases). This CDR3 is 15 amino acids long. The germline V gene has CDR1 MDHEN and CDR2 SYDVKM. The germline V and J ends were trimmed by 7 bases and 7 bases, with 20 bases remaining between them. Here the CDR3 DNA reads TGTGCCAGCACCAGAATTGGGGGGTCGGGGCAGCCCCAGCATTTT. Residues: CASTRIGGSGQPQHF.